This is a list of T cell receptor beta chains from one sample in a study of cytomegalovirus exposure and HLA in healthy donors. This table comes from immunoSEQ multiplex PCR, and its TCRdb copy is limited to in-frame clones, with some not included. Of approximately 150,000 clones in the sample, roughly 80% were seen once. The material sequenced was PBMCs. The source of these receptors is a man aged 45-65 years in good health and CMV-seropositive. The CDR3 runs from the conserved cysteine through the conserved F or W. D genes are given only for firm matches. Size tells how often a clone was seen (once, few, many) or the class of an expanded clone, and some rows leave it out.

. . TRBJ1-1 TRBV27 CASYVGAEAFF TGTGCCAGCTACGTAGGGGCTGAAGCTTTCTTT
TRBD1 . TRBJ1-4 TRBV4-3 CASSQVQDRGGLSNEKLFF TGCGCCAGCAGCCAGGTCCAGGACAGGGGAGGTCTGTCTAATGAAAAACTGTTTTTT
TRBD2 . TRBJ2-1 TRBV19 CASSTKLAGGPGNEQFF TGTGCCAGTAGTACCAAGCTAGCGGGAGGGCCGGGTAATGAGCAGTTCTTC
. . TRBJ1-3 TRBV14 CASSQNQGQWAHF TGTGCCAGCAGCCAAAACCAAGGACAGTGGGCCCATTTT
TRBD1 . TRBJ1-1 TRBV6-6 CASSRDRAPNTEAFF TGTGCCAGCAGCCGCGACAGGGCCCCGAACACTGAAGCTTTCTTT
. . TRBJ1-5 TRBV4-1 CASSQDRGASNQPQHF TGCGCCAGCAGCCAAGACAGGGGTGCTAGCAATCAGCCCCAGCATTTT
TRBD1 . TRBJ2-1 TRBV18 CASSPPDRYNEQFF TGTGCCAGCTCACCACCGGACAGGTACAATGAGCAGTTCTTC
. . TRBJ1-6 TRBV7-9 CASSYRDTSHTLHF TGTGCCAGCAGCTATCGGGACACCAGTCATACCCTCCACTTT
TRBD2 . TRBJ2-5 TRBV9 CASSVAGSGGLETQYF TGTGCCAGCAGCGTAGCAGGTAGCGGGGGACTAGAGACCCAGTACTTC
TRBD2 . TRBJ2-5 TRBV9 CASSVGTSGGQETQYF TGTGCCAGCAGTGTGGGGACTAGCGGGGGACAAGAGACCCAGTACTTC
TRBD1 . TRBJ2-7 TRBV19 CASSATGTGYDEQYF TGTGCCAGTAGCGCCACCGGGACAGGGTATGACGAGCAGTACTTC
TRBD2 . TRBJ2-1 TRBV27 CASSRLASGVYNEQFF TGTGCCAGCAGTAGGCTCGCTAGCGGAGTCTACAATGAGCAGTTCTTC
TRBD1 . TRBJ1-2 TRBV5-4 CASSIQGNYGYTF TGTGCCAGCAGCATACAGGGGAACTATGGCTACACCTTC
. few TRBJ2-1 TRBV30 CAWSPSGYNEQFF TGTGCCTGGAGTCCGAGCGGATACAATGAGCAGTTCTTC
. . TRBJ1-4 TRBV6-4 CASSQGGEKLFF TGTGCCAGCAGTCAGGGAGGTGAAAAACTGTTTTTT
TRBD2 . TRBJ2-1 TRBV19 CASSMAGGLAGGYEQFF TGTGCCAGTAGTATGGCAGGGGGACTAGCGGGAGGTTATGAGCAGTTCTTC
. . TRBJ2-7 TRBV7-2 CASTHPGYEQYF TGTGCCAGCACCCACCCGGGCTACGAGCAGTACTTC
TRBD1 . TRBJ1-5 TRBV5-5 CASSYRGSNQPQHF TGTGCCAGCAGCTACAGGGGGAGCAATCAGCCCCAGCATTTT
TRBD1 . TRBJ1-2 TRBV27 CASSKPGQGGLGYTF TGTGCCAGCAGTAAACCGGGACAGGGGGGTTTAGGCTACACCTTC
TRBD1 . TRBJ2-7 TRBV28 CASRGQGVHEQYF TGTGCCAGCAGGGGACAGGGGGTACACGAGCAGTACTTC
. . TRBJ2-3 TRBV10-3 CAISPVNTDTQYF TGTGCCATCAGTCCGGTCAACACAGATACGCAGTATTTT
. . TRBJ1-2 TRBV5-6 CASRGGDWDYGYTF TGTGCCAGCAGGGGGGGGGACTGGGACTATGGCTACACCTTC
. . TRBJ2-7 TRBV15 CATSEDRLIREQYF TGTGCCACCAGCGAAGACAGGCTGATTAGGGAGCAGTACTTC
. . TRBJ2-1 TRBV19 CASSIGSVAGNEQFF TGTGCCAGTAGTATAGGGTCCGTCGCAGGCAATGAGCAGTTCTTC
TRBD2 . TRBJ2-7 TRBV6-5 CASSPGTSSYEQYF TGTGCCAGCAGCCCCGGGACTAGTTCCTACGAGCAGTACTTC
. . TRBJ1-2 TRBV28 CATNGGLGNYGYTF TGTGCCACCAACGGGGGTCTTGGGAACTATGGCTACACCTTC
. . TRBJ2-1 TRBV21-1 CASRLGGGGGASEQFF TGTGCCAGCAGGCTCGGGGGCGGCGGGGGGGCAAGTGAGCAGTTCTTC
TRBD1 . TRBJ1-1 TRBV29-1 CSADRGLNTEAFF TGCAGCGCGGACAGGGGGCTGAACACTGAAGCTTTCTTT
TRBD1 few TRBJ1-1 TRBV27 CASSFVRGRTEAFF TGTGCCAGCAGTTTCGTCAGGGGGCGGACTGAAGCTTTCTTT
TRBD1 . TRBJ1-3 TRBV19 CASSRGLEGNTIYF TGTGCCAGTAGCAGGGGGCTCGAAGGAAACACCATATATTTT
TRBD2 . TRBJ2-2 TRBV5-1 CASSPRQREMRGELFF TGCGCCAGCAGCCCTCGCCAGCGGGAAATGAGGGGGGAGCTGTTTTTT
TRBD2 . TRBJ2-2 TRBV5-5 CASSLGGGPQYPGELFF TGTGCCAGCAGCTTGGGGGGAGGGCCTCAGTATCCCGGGGAGCTGTTTTTT
TRBD2 . TRBJ2-7 TRBV14 CASSPSLTSGYLTSYEQYF TGTGCCAGCAGCCCCTCGCTGACTAGCGGGTACCTGACCTCCTACGAGCAGTACTTC
TRBD2 few TRBJ2-3 TRBV6-5 CASSYGTSGADTQYF TGTGCCAGCAGTTACGGGACTAGCGGCGCAGATACGCAGTATTTT
TRBD2 . TRBJ2-7 TRBV5-1 CASSPGPTSGGSYEQYF TGCGCCAGCAGCCCAGGACCGACTAGCGGGGGGTCGTACGAGCAGTACTTC
. . TRBJ2-2 TRBV7-9 CASSPARGNTGELFF TGTGCCAGCAGCCCGGCCCGGGGGAACACCGGGGAGCTGTTTTTT
TRBD2 . TRBJ2-1 TRBV9 CASSVGGRDYNEQFF TGTGCCAGCAGCGTAGGCGGGAGGGACTACAATGAGCAGTTCTTC
TRBD1 once TRBJ1-5 TRBV19 CASSIDGTAYSNQPQHF TGTGCCAGTAGTATAGATGGGACAGCCTATAGCAATCAGCCCCAGCATTTT
. . TRBJ1-2 TRBV28 CASSLPPGGYTF TGTGCCAGCAGCCTTCCCCCGGGGGGCTACACCTTC
TRBD1 . TRBJ1-2 TRBV5-4 CASSEPGQGIDGYTF TGTGCCAGCAGCGAACCGGGACAGGGGATTGATGGCTACACCTTC
. . TRBJ2-7 TRBV5-1 CASSLVPDEQYF TGCGCCAGCAGCTTGGTACCGGACGAGCAGTACTTC